This TCR beta chain was sequenced during a study of CD8+CD57+ T cells in acquired aplastic anemia. Profiling that covered TCR beta VDJ and CDR3 relied on genomic DNA as its template. MiXCR, run by TCRdb on the reads, gives a single entry per CDR3 protein. The repertoire holds 180,000 or so distinct CDR3 sequences, less than 60% seen once, with about 1.8% in the top ten. After removal of 6 bases from V and 3 bases from J, the junction contained 5 bases not matched to a gene. The germline CDR1 and CDR2 sequences are SQVTM and ANQGSEA. The CDR3 runs 13 residues. Whoever was chosen for sequencing had shown CD8+CD57+ cell expansion by flow cytometry.

Input material: sorted CD4+, CD8+, or CD8+CD57+ T cells (not recorded which) from PBMCs. The chain employs TRBV29-1 and TRBJ1-2; 9 bases are shared with TRBD1. The source of this sequence is a human donor with aplastic anemia. CDR3 DNA: TGCAGCGTCGGGACAGGGTCATACTATGGCTACACCTTC. It yields the protein CSVGTGSYYGYTF.